These 12 T cell receptor beta chains were all obtained from the same sample, sequenced in a study of Ad26.COV2.S vaccination and SARS-CoV-2 variants. Clones were sequenced by immunoSEQ multiplex PCR, and TCRdb holds only the in-frame ones, with some missing. The table includes almost 400,000 clones, 75% to 90% detected once. Sample treatment: around 19 received Ad26.COV2.S at low or high dose, single or two shots; several received placebo; per-sample allocation not given. On day 63 after the first injection, vaccine and placebo recipients gave samples. Here the sequenced sample was peripheral blood, taken in a trial of Ad26.COV2.S vaccine versus placebo. These receptors originate from a person aged 18 to 59 who received the Ad26.COV2.S COVID-19 vaccine or a placebo.

The V call is TRBV5-5, the J call TRBJ2-3; TRBD2 is a possible D gene (6 bases). The CDR3 contains 15 residues. CDR1 and CDR2 (germline): SGHKS, YYEKEE (reference sequence). The V end was cut by 0 bases, the J end by 0 bases, with 8 bases between. The CDR3, as DNA: TGTGCCAGCAGCTTGGTAGCGGCTAGCACAGATACGCAGTATTTT. Amino acid sequence: CASSLVAASTDTQYF.

The chain recombines TRBV7-2 with TRBJ1-2; 7 nucleotides align to TRBD1. Germline lookup yields CDR1 SGHTA and CDR2 FQGNSA. CDR3 length equals 13 residues. J was trimmed by 4 bases and V by 8 bases; bases with no gene match: 7. This CDR3 is CASSETGSYGYTF. The CDR3 DNA sequence: TGTGCCAGCTCAGAGACAGGGTCCTATGGCTACACCTTC.

The chain has TRBV11-2 and TRBJ2-7, with D perhaps matching TRBD2 (5 bases). Germline V CDR1 and CDR2: SGHAT, FQNNGV. The CDR3 is 14 amino acids. V gave up 1 base and J gave up 7 bases, with 14 bases separating them. The DNA for the CDR3 is TGTGCCAGCAGCTTAGTTCGGGCTTCGGGAGAGCAGTACTTC. Its protein product is CASSLVRASGEQYF.

V and J are TRBV2 and TRBJ1-1; no clear D gene. This CDR3 is built from 14 residues. The V end was cut by 10 bases, the J end by 1 base, with 16 bases between. Germline lookup yields CDR1 SNHLY and CDR2 FYNNEI. CDR3 residues: CATSFSGPNTEAFF. The CDR3, as DNA: TGTGCCACCTCATTCTCCGGCCCGAACACTGAAGCTTTCTTT.

This chain uses TRBV2 with TRBJ1-5, with a possible D match to TRBD1 (5 bases). The CDR3 covers 12 residues. V was trimmed by 7 bases and J by 7 bases, leaving 11 bases between them. Germline V gene data show CDR1 as SNHLY and CDR2 as FYNNEI. DNA of the CDR3: TGTGCCAGCACCAGGGAAGGCCAGCCCCAGCATTTT. Amino acids: CASTREGQPQHF.

The rearrangement links TRBV19 to TRBJ1-5; unclear D gene. This CDR3 has 13 residues. Germline CDR1 LNHDA, CDR2 SQIVND (reference sequence). V dropped 3 bases and J dropped 5 bases, with 8 bases sitting between them. The chain's CDR3 is CASSITAHQPQHF. The CDR3 coding sequence is TGTGCCAGTAGTATCACAGCCCATCAGCCCCAGCATTTT.

The chain combines TRBV28 with TRBJ2-3; D remains unclear. CDR3 length equals 16 residues. V shed 3 bases and J shed 0 bases, with 13 bases lying between them. The V gene's germline CDR1 is MDHEN and CDR2 SYDVKM. The CDR3 reads CASSLDPSESTDTQYF. For the CDR3, the DNA is TGTGCCAGCAGTTTGGATCCAAGCGAGAGCACAGATACGCAGTATTTT.

The V call is TRBV2, the J call TRBJ1-4; D remains unclear. CDR1 is SNHLY, CDR2 FYNNEI, per germline. The CDR3 sequence is 15 residues long. V dropped 3 bases and J dropped 1 base, with 9 bases sitting between them. CDR3 bases: TGTGCCAGCAGTGAGCAGGCATTAACTAATGAAAAACTGTTTTTT. Its protein is CASSEQALTNEKLFF.

The rearrangement links TRBV28 to TRBJ2-2; TRBD1 is a possible D gene (6 bases). V dropped 3 bases and J dropped 6 bases, with 11 bases sitting between them. The length of the CDR3 is 14 residues. The germline CDR1 and CDR2 sequences are MDHEN and SYDVKM. CDR3 sequence reads: CASSFSGAAGELFF. The CDR3 coding sequence is TGTGCCAGCAGTTTCTCAGGGGCAGCCGGGGAGCTGTTTTTT. Full variable domain (missing parts from reference TRBV28 and TRBJ2-2): DVKVTQSSRYLVKRTGEKVFLECVQDMDHENMFWYRQDPGLGLRLIYFSYDVKMKEKGDIPEGYSVSREKKERFSLILESASTNQTSMYLCASSFSGAAGELFFGEGSRLTVL.

This sequence joins TRBV30 and TRBJ1-1; D not certain. Per germline, CDR1 GTSNPN and CDR2 SVGIG (reference sequence). The length of the CDR3 is 15 residues. Trimming removed 4 bases from V and 0 bases from J, with 15 bases in between. The CDR3 here is CAWTLRWLMNTEAFF. The CDR3 bases are TGTGCCTGGACCCTACGATGGCTCATGAACACTGAAGCTTTCTTT.

This chain joins TRBV27 and TRBJ2-3; TRBD2 matches 7 bases. J lost 6 bases, V lost 6 bases, and 9 bases had no gene match. The V gene's germline CDR1 is MNHEY and CDR2 SMNVEV (reference sequence). The CDR3 spans 14 residues. CDR3 region: CASRASGAWDTQYF. The CDR3 DNA follows: TGTGCCAGCAGGGCTAGCGGTGCCTGGGATACGCAGTATTTT.

The chain is built from TRBV28 and TRBJ2-1, with D perhaps TRBD1 (5 bases). The CDR3 has 12 amino acids. Germline V CDR1 and CDR2: MDHEN, SYDVKM. V lost 6 bases, J lost 6 bases, and 9 bases lay in between. CDR3 residues: CASSLDSNEQFF. CDR3 bases: TGTGCCAGCAGCCTTGACAGCAATGAGCAGTTCTTC.